This TCR beta chain was sequenced in a study of T cells in Graves' hyperthyroidism and ophthalmopathy. About the research overall: Peripheral blood was acquired at first diagnosis, ahead of any therapy whatsoever. Regarding the study as a whole: Ophthalmopathy was model-predicted a median approximately six months pre-onset.

The blood sample predates any ophthalmopathy symptoms, coming from first hyperthyroidism diagnosis. V shed 3 bases, J shed 7 bases, and the junction held 4 bases outside the gene matches. This CDR3 region has 13 residues. Germline-derived CDR1 and CDR2 are MNHEY and SVGEGT. TCR beta CDR3 regions were amplified from RNA. A first-round RT-PCR of the TCR CDR3 used the HTBI primer set. MiXCR, applied by TCRdb to the multiplex PCR reads, yields one record per CDR3 protein. The sample records around 250,000 distinct CDR3 sequences, about 14% being singletons. This clonotype was detected a few times. Its target is unknown.

The chain links TRBV6-2 or TRBV6-3 to TRBJ1-1; 8 bases agree with TRBD1. Sequencing was carried out using blood. This receptor was obtained from a woman in her forties with Graves' hyperthyroidism that later progressed to Graves' ophthalmopathy. CDR3 nucleotide sequence: TGTGCCAGCAGTTATTCAGGGGGCGGTGAAGCTTTCTTT. Translating it yields CASSYSGGGEAFF.